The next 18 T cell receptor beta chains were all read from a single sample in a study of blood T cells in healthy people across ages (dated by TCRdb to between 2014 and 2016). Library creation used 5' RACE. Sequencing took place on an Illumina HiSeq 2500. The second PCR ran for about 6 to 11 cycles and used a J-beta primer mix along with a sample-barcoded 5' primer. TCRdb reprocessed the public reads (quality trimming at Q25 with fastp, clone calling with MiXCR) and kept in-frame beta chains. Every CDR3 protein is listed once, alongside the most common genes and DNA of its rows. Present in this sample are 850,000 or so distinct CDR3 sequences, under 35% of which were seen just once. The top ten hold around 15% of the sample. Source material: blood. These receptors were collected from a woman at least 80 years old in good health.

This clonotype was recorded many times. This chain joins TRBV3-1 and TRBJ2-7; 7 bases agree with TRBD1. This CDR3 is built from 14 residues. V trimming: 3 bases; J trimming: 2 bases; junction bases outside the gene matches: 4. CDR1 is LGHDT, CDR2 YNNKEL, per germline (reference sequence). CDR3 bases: TGTGCCAGCAGCCACGACAGGGCCCCCTACGAGCAGTACTTC. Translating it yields CASSHDRAPYEQYF.

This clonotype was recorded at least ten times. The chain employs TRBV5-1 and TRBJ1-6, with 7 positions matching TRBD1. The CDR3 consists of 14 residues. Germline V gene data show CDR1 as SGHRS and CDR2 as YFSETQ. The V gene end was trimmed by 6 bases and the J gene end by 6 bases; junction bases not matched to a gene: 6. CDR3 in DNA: TGCGCCAGCACCCCGGGACAGCCTAATTCACCCCTCCACTTT. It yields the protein CASTPGQPNSPLHF.

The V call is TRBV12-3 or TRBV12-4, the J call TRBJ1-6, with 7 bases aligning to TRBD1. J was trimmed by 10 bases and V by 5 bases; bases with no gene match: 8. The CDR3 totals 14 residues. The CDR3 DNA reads TGTGCCAGCAGTCGAGCAGGGGGTGGATCACCCCTCCACTTT. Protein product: CASSRAGGGSPLHF.

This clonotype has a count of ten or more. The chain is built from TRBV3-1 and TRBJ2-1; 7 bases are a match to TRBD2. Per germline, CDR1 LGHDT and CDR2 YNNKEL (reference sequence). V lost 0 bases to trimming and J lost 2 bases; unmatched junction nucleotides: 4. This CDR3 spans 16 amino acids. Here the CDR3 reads CASSQEGGITYNEQFF. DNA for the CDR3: TGTGCCAGCAGCCAAGAGGGGGGGATCACCTACAATGAGCAGTTCTTC.

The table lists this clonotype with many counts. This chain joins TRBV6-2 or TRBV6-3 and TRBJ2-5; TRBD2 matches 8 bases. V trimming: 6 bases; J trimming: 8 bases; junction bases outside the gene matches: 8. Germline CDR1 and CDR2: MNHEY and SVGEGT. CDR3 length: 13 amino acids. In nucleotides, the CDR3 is TGTGCCAGCAGCAGTTACGGGGGGGGAACCCAGTACTTC. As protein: CASSSYGGGTQYF.

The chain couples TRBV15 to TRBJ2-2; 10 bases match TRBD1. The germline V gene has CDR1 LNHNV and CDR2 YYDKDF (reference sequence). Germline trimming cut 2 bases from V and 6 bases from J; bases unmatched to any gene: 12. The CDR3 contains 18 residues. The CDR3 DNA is TGTGCCACCAGCAGAACCGTAGCGCCGGGACAGGGGCCCGGGGAGCTGTTTTTT. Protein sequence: CATSRTVAPGQGPGELFF.

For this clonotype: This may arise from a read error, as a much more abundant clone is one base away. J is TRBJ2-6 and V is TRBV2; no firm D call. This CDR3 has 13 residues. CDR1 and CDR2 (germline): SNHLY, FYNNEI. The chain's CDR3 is CASGYSGVNVLTF. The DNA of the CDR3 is TGTGCCAGCGGGTACTCTGGGGTCAACGTCCTGACTTTC.

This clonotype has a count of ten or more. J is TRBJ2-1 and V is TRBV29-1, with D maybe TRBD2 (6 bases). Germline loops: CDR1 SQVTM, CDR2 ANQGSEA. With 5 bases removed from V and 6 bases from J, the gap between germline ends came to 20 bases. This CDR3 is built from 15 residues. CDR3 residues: CSVSGVGALVNEQFF. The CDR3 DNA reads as TGCAGCGTTTCGGGGGTAGGGGCTCTTGTCAATGAGCAGTTCTTC.

CDR3 amino acids: CASSLVPENTEAFF. CDR3 DNA sequence: TGTGCCAGCAGCTTAGTTCCAGAAAACACTGAAGCTTTCTTT. The J gene is TRBJ1-1, the V gene TRBV11-2; D not certain. Looked up from germline, CDR1 is SGHAT and CDR2 is FQNNGV. The CDR3 runs 14 residues. The V end lost 1 base, the J end lost 2 bases, and 8 bases lay between the germline ends. The variable domain in full, completed from reference TRBV11-2 and TRBJ1-1, reads EAGVAQSPRYKIIEKRQSVAFWCNPISGHATLYWYQQILGQGPKLLIQFQNNGVVDDSQLPKDRFSAERLKGVDSTLKIQPAKLEDSAVYLCASSLVPENTEAFFGQGTRLTVV.

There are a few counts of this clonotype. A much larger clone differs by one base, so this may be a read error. In DNA, the CDR3 is TGTGCCAGCAGCTCCGGGGCAGGGGCCGAGCAGTACTTC. This codes for CASSSGAGAEQYF. The rearrangement joins TRBV11-1 to TRBJ2-7, with a possible D match to TRBD1 (6 bases). Per the germline V gene, CDR1 is SGHAT and CDR2 is FQDESV (reference sequence). Trimming took off 4 bases at V and 6 bases at J, with 13 bases between the two ends. The CDR3 totals 13 residues.

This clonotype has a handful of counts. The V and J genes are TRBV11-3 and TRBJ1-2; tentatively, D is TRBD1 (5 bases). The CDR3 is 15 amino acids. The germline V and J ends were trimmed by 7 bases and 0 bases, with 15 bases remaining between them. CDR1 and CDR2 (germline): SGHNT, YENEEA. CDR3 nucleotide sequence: TGTGCCAGCACCCTAGGGACGGGGACTAACTATGGCTACACCTTC. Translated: CASTLGTGTNYGYTF.

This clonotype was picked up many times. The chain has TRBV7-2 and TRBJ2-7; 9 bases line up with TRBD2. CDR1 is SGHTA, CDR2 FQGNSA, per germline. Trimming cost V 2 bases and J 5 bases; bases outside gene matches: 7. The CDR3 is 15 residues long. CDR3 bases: TGTGCCAGCAGCTTAAGTGCGGGGGGGCTCAACGAGCAGTACTTC. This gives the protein CASSLSAGGLNEQYF.

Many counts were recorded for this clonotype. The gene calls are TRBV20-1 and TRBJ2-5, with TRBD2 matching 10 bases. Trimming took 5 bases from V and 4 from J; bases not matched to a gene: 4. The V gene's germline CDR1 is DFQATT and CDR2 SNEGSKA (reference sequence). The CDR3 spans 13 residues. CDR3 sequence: CSAPSGGAETQYF. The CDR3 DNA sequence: TGCAGTGCTCCGAGCGGGGGGGCAGAGACCCAGTACTTC.

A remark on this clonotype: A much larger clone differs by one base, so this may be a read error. CDR3: CASSCRTGNNEQFF. The CDR3 bases are TGTGCCAGCAGCTGCCGGACAGGTAACAATGAGCAGTTCTTC. V and J are TRBV7-2 and TRBJ2-1, with 7 bases lining up with TRBD1. Unmatched junction bases numbered 5, after V lost 4 bases and J lost 5 bases. The CDR3 has 14 residues. CDR1 is SGHTA, CDR2 FQGNSA, per germline.

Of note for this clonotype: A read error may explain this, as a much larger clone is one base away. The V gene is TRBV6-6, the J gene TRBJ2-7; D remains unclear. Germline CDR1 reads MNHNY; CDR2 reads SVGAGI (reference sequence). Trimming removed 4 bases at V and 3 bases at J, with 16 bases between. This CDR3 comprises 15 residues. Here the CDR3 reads CASSCSDPTDYEQYF. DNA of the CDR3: TGTGCCAGCAGTTGCTCGGACCCCACTGACTACGAGCAGTACTTC.

CDR3 in amino acids: CASSGTGYTEAFF. DNA of the CDR3: TGCGCCAGCTCCGGGACAGGGTACACTGAAGCTTTCTTT. The rearrangement joins TRBV5-1 to TRBJ1-1; 9 nucleotides align to TRBD1. Per the germline V gene, CDR1 is SGHRS and CDR2 is YFSETQ. Unmatched junction bases numbered 4, after V lost 7 bases and J lost 3 bases. The CDR3 is made up of 13 amino acids.

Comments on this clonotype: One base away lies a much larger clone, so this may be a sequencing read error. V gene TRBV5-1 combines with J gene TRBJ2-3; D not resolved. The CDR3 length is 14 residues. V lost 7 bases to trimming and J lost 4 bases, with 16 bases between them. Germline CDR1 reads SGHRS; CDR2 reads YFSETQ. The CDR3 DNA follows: TGCGCCAGCGGCCGACTGACCGGGTCAGATACGCAGTATTTT. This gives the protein CASGRLTGSDTQYF. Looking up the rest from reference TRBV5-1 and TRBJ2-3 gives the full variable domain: KAGVTQTPRYLIKTRGQQVTLSCSPISGHRSVSWYQQTPGQGLQFLFEYFSETQRNKGNFPGRFSGRQFSNSRSEMNVSTLELGDSALYLCASGRLTGSDTQYFGPGTRLTVL.

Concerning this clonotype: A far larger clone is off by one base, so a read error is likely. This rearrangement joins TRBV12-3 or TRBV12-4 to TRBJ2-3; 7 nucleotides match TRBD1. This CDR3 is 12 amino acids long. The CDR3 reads CAAGGFTDTQYF. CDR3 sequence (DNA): TGTGCGGCAGGGGGATTCACAGATACGCAGTATTTT.